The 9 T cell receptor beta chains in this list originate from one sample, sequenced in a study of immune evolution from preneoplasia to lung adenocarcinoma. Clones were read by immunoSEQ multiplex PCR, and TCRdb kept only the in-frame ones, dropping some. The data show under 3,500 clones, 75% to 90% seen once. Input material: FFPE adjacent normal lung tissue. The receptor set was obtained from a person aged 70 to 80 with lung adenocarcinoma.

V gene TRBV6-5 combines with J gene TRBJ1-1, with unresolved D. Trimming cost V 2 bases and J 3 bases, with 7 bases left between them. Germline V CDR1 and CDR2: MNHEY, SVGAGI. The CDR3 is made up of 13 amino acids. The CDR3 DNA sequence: TGTGCCAGCAGTTACGCAGGACACACTGAAGCTTTCTTT. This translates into CASSYAGHTEAFF.

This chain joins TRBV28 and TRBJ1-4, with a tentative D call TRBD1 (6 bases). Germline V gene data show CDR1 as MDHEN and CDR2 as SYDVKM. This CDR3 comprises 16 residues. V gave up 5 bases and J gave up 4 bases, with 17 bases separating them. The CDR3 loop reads CASSRRDNLFNEKLFF. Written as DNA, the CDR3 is TGTGCCAGCAGTCGCCGGGACAACCTCTTTAATGAAAAACTGTTTTTT.

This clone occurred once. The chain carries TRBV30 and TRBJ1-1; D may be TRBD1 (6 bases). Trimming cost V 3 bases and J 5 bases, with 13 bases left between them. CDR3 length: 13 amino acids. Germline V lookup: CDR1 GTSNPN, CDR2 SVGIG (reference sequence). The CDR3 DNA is TGTGCCTGGAGGCACCAGGGGCGGACTGAAGCTTTCTTT. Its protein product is CAWRHQGRTEAFF.

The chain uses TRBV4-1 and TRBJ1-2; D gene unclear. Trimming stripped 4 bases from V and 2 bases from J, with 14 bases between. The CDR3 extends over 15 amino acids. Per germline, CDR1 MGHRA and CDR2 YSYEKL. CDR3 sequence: CASSLAEGVNYGYTF. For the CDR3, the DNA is TGCGCCAGCAGCCTTGCGGAAGGCGTCAACTATGGCTACACCTTC.

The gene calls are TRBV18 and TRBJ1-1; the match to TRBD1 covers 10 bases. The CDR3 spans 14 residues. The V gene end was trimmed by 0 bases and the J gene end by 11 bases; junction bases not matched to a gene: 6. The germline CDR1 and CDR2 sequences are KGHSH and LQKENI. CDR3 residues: CASSPPGQGLVAFF. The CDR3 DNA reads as TGTGCCAGCTCACCACCGGGACAGGGGTTGGTGGCTTTCTTT.

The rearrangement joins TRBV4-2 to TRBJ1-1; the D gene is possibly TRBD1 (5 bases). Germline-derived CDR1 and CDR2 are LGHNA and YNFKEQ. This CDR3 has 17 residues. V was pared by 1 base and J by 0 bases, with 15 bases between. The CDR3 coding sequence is TGTGCCAGCAGCCAAGCGAGGGGCGGGAATGTGAACACTGAAGCTTTCTTT. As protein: CASSQARGGNVNTEAFF.

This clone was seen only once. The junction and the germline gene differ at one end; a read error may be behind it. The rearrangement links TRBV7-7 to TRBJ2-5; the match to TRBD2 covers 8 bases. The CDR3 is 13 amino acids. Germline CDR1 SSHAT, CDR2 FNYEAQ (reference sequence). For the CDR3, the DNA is TGTGCTAGCAGCTTAGCGGGGTCCGGGACCCAGTACTTC. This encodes CASSLAGSGTQYF.

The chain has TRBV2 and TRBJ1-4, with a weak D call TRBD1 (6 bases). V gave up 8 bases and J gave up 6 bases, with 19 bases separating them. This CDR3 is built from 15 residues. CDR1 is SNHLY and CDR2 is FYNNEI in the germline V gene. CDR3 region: CASGAQGTAYEKLFF. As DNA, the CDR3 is TGTGCCAGCGGGGCCCAGGGGACGGCATATGAAAAACTGTTTTTT.

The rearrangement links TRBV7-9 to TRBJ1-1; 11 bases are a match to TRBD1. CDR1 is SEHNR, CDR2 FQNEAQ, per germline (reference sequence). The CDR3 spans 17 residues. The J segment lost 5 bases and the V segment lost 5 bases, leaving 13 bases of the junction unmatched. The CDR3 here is CASSPSGTGGTGTEAFF. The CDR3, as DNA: TGTGCCAGCAGCCCATCCGGGACAGGGGGAACGGGGACTGAAGCTTTCTTT.